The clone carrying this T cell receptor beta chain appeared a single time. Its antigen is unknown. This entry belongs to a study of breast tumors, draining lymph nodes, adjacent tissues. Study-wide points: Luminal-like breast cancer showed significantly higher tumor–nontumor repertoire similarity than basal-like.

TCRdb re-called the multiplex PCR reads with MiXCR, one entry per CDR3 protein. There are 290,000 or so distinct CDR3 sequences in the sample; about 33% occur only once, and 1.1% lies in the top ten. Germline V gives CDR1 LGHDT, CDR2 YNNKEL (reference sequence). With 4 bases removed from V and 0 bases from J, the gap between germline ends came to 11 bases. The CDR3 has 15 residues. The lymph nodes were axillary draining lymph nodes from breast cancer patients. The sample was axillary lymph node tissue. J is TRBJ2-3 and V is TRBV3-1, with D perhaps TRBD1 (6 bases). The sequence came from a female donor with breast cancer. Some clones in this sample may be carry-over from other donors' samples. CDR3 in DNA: TGTGCCAGCAGCCCAACTAGGGGGAGCACAGATACGCAGTATTTT. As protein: CASSPTRGSTDTQYF.